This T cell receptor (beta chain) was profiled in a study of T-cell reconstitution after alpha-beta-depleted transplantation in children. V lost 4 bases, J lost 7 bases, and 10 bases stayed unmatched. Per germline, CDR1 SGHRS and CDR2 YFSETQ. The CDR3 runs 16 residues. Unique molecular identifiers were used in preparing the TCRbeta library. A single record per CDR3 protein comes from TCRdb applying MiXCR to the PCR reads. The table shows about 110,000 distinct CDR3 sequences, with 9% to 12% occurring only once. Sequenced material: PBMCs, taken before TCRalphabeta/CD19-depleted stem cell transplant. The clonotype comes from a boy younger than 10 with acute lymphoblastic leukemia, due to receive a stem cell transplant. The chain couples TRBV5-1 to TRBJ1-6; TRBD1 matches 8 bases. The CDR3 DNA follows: TGCGCCAGCAGCCCTCGACAGGGGCCGACCAATTCACCCCTCCACTTT. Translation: CASSPRQGPTNSPLHF.